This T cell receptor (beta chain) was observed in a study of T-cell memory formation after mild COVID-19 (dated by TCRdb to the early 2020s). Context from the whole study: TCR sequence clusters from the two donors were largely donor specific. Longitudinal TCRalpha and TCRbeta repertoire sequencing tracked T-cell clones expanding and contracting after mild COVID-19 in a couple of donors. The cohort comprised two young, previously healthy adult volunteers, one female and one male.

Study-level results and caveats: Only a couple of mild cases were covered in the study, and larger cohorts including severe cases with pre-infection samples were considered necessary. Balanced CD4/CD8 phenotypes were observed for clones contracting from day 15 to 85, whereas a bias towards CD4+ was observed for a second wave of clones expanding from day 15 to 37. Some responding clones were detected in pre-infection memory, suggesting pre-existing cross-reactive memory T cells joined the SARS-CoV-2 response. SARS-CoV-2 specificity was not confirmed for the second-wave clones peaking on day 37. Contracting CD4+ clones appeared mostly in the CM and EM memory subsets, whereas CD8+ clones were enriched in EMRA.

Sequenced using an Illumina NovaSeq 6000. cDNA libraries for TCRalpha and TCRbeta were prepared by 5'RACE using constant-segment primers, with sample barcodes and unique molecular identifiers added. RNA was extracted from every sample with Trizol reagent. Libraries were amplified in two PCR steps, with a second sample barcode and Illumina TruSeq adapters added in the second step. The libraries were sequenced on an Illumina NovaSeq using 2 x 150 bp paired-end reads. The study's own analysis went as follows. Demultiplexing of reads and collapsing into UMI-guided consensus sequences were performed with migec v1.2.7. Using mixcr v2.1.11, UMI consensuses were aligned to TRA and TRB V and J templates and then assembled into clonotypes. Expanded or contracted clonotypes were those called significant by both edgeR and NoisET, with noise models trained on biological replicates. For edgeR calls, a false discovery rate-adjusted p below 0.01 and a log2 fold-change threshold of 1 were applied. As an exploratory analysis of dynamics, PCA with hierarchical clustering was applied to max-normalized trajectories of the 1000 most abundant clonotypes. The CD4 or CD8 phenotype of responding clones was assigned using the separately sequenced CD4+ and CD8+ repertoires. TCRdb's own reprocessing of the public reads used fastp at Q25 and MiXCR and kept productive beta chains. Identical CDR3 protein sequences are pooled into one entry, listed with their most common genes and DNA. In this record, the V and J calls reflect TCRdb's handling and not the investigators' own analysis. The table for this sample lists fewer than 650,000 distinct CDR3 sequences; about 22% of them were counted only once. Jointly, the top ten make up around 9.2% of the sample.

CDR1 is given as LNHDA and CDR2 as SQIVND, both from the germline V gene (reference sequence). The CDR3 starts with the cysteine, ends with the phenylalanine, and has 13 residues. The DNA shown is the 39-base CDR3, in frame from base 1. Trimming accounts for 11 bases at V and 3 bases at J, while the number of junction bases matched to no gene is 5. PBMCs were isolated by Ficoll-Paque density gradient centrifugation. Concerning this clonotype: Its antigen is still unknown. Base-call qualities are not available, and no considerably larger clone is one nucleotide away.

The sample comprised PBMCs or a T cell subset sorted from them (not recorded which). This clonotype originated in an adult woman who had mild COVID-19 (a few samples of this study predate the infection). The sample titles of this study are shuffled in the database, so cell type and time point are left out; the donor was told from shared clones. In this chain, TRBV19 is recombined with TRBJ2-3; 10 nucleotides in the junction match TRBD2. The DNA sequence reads TGTGCCGCCAGCGGGAGGGATACAGATACGCAGTATTTT. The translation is CAASGRDTDTQYF.